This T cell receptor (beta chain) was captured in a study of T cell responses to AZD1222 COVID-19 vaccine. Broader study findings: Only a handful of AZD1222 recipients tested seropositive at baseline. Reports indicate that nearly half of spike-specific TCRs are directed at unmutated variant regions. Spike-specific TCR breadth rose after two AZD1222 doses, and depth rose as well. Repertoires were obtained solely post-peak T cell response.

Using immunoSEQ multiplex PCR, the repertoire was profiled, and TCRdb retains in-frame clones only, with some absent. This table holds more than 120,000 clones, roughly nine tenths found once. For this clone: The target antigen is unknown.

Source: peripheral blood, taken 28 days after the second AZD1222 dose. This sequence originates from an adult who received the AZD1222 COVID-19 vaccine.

For the CDR3, the DNA is TGTGCCAGCAGTGAAGCTGCCGGGATCGGCGGGGAGCTGTTTTTT. Translated, it gives CASSEAAGIGGELFF. V usage is TRBV6-1 and J usage is TRBJ2-2; D is perhaps TRBD2 (5 bases). The ends were cut back, 0 bases at V and 7 bases at J, with 12 bases in the middle. CDR1 and CDR2 from the germline V gene are MNHNS and SASEGT. The CDR3 has 15 residues.